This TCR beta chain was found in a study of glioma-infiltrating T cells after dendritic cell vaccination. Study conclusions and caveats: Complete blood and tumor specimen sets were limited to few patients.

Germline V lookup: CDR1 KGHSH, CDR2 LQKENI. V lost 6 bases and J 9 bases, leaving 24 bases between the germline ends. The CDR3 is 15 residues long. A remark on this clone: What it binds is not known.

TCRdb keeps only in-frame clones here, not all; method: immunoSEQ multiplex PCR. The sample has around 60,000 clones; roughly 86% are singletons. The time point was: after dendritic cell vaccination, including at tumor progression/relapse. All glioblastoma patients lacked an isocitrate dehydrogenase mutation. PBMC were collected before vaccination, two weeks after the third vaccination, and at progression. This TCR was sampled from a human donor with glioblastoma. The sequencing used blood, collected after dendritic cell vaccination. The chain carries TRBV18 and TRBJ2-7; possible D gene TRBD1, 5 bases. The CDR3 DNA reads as TGTGCCAGCTCCCCCCGTGGGGCCACTGGGGTAGGGCAGTACTTC. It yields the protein CASSPRGATGVGQYF.